The 27 T cell receptor beta chains listed next were all sequenced from one sample in a study of CD8 T cells in ankylosing spondylitis. Antigens of these TCRs are unknown. Regarding the study as a whole: Typical of ankylosing spondylitis blood, it appeared, was a TCR beta motif of roughly eight highly homologous variants.

MiXCR, applied by TCRdb to the 5' RACE reads, yields one record per CDR3 protein. The table has hundreds of thousands of distinct CDR3 sequences, 25% to 30% seen once. Material: blood, either unsorted or a sorted T cell fraction (not recorded which). The receptors come from a male donor with ankylosing spondylitis.

This clonotype was observed a single time. The chain has TRBV27 and TRBJ1-2; tentative D call: TRBD1 (5 bases). V was pared by 3 bases and J by 7 bases, with 15 bases between. The germline V gene encodes CDR1 MNHEY and CDR2 SMNVEV (reference sequence). The CDR3 is made up of 14 amino acids. CDR3 protein: CASSFEPLGRGYTF. As DNA, the CDR3 is TGTGCCAGCAGTTTTGAGCCATTGGGGCGTGGCTACACCTTC.

This clonotype was seen only once. The chain couples TRBV3-1 to TRBJ1-1; maybe TRBD1 (6 bases). Germline V gene data show CDR1 as LGHDT and CDR2 as YNNKEL (reference sequence). Trimming removed 6 bases from V and 0 bases from J, with 20 bases in between. The length of the CDR3 is 17 residues. CDR3 DNA: TGTGCCAGCAGTAGGTTAGTGTCAGGGGCCATGAACACTGAAGCTTTCTTT. Translated: CASSRLVSGAMNTEAFF. Based on the CDR3 plus reference TRBV3-1 and TRBJ1-1, the full variable domain is DTAVSQTPKYLVTQMGNDKSIKCEQNLGHDTMYWYKQDSKKFLKIMFSYNNKELIINETVPNRFSPKSPDKAHLNLHINSLELGDSAVYFCASSRLVSGAMNTEAFFGQGTRLTVV.

This clonotype was seen a single time. This sequence joins TRBV7-6 and TRBJ1-1; no definite D call. Germline CDR1 reads SGHVS; CDR2 reads FNYEAQ. V was cut by 5 bases and J by 1 base, with 8 bases left in between. The CDR3 loop spans 13 amino acids. The CDR3 is CASSGDENTEAFF. The CDR3 bases are TGTGCCAGCAGCGGTGACGAGAACACTGAAGCTTTCTTT.

V and J are TRBV10-2 and TRBJ2-1; D not resolved. In germline, CDR1 is WSHSY, CDR2 SAAADI. The CDR3 totals 9 residues. Deletions cut 6 bases from V and 9 bases from J, with 3 bases between. The CDR3 DNA is TGCGCCAGCAGCCGTGAGCAGTTCTTC. Translation gives CASSREQFF.

V usage is TRBV7-2 and J usage is TRBJ2-1; 8 positions match TRBD2. CDR1 SGHTA and CDR2 FQGNSA come from the germline V gene. The CDR3 sequence is 15 residues long. Unmatched junction bases numbered 3, after V lost 1 base and J lost 4 bases. CDR3 in amino acids: CASSLELAEYNEQFF. The CDR3 region has the DNA TGTGCCAGCAGCTTAGAACTAGCGGAGTACAATGAGCAGTTCTTC.

The chain uses TRBV27 and TRBJ2-5; TRBD2 matches 8 bases. The CDR3 consists of 15 residues. Germline V gene lookup returns CDR1 MNHEY and CDR2 SMNVEV (reference sequence). The V segment lost 5 bases and the J segment 4 bases; nucleotides outside the gene matches: 9. CDR3 sequence reads: CASSNRRGAGETQYF. The CDR3 DNA reads TGTGCCAGCAGTAACCGGCGGGGGGCGGGAGAGACCCAGTACTTC.

In nucleotides, the CDR3 is TGCGCCAGCAGCTTGGGTGAGCCTCGAGGAAACACCATATATTTT. This translates into CASSLGEPRGNTIYF. The rearrangement joins TRBV5-1 to TRBJ1-3, with unresolved D. There are 15 residues in the CDR3. Germline CDR1 and CDR2: SGHRS and YFSETQ. The V gene lost 0 bases and the J gene lost 4 bases, with 11 bases spanning the gap.

The genes are TRBV19 and TRBJ2-1; 9 bases are a match to TRBD1. V was clipped by 7 bases and J by 6 bases; unmatched bases: 10. The CDR3 covers 15 residues. From germline, CDR1 is LNHDA and CDR2 SQIVND (reference sequence). This CDR3 is CASTDIGQGPNEQFF. Here the CDR3 DNA reads TGTGCCAGTACCGATATTGGACAGGGGCCCAATGAGCAGTTCTTC.

This clonotype was seen a handful of times. The CDR3: CARSGGNTGELFF. The CDR3 region has the DNA TGTGCCAGATCAGGGGGAAACACCGGGGAGCTGTTTTTT. The rearrangement joins TRBV7-9 to TRBJ2-2, with 7 nucleotides matching TRBD1. The germline gives CDR1 SEHNR, CDR2 FQNEAQ (reference sequence). The CDR3 loop spans 13 amino acids. J gave up 2 bases and V 9 bases, and 3 bases lay outside the gene matches.

The J gene is TRBJ1-4, the V gene TRBV18; weak D call: TRBD1 (5 bases). CDR3 length: 15 amino acids. The V gene's germline CDR1 is KGHSH and CDR2 LQKENI. Trimming removed 3 bases at V and 5 bases at J, with 13 bases between. The CDR3 loop is CASSPGGGSNEKLFF. In nucleotides, the CDR3 is TGTGCCAGCTCACCGGGGGGAGGTTCCAATGAAAAACTGTTTTTT.

CDR3 coding DNA: TGTGCCAGCAGTCCAGCGGCGGCAGGTTTGGGGCACAATGAGCAGTTCTTC. Its translation is CASSPAAAGLGHNEQFF. This rearrangement joins TRBV27 to TRBJ2-1; possibly TRBD1 or TRBD2 for D (5 bases each). The CDR3 runs to 17 residues. V lost 5 bases to trimming and J lost 5 bases, with 22 bases between them. Germline lookup yields CDR1 MNHEY and CDR2 SMNVEV (reference sequence).

This rearrangement joins TRBV2 to TRBJ1-5; no clear D. Germline V gene lookup returns CDR1 SNHLY and CDR2 FYNNEI. The CDR3 consists of 17 residues. V was shortened by 0 bases and J by 2 bases, with 14 bases between the two germline ends. The CDR3 is CASSEARRRGGNQPQHF. In DNA, the CDR3 is TGTGCCAGCAGTGAAGCGCGGCGGCGCGGCGGCAATCAGCCCCAGCATTTT.

This chain joins TRBV7-9 and TRBJ2-1; 7 bases fit TRBD1. CDR1 and CDR2 from the germline V gene are SEHNR and FQNEAQ (reference sequence). The CDR3 runs 17 residues. Trimming removed 5 bases from V and 5 bases from J; junction bases left unmatched: 15. The CDR3 is CASSLGIGRGPNNEQFF. CDR3 bases: TGTGCCAGCAGCCTCGGAATTGGTAGGGGGCCAAACAATGAGCAGTTCTTC.

This clonotype came up a few times. The rearrangement joins TRBV20-1 to TRBJ2-1; TRBD2 is a possible D gene (5 bases). V was trimmed by 0 bases and J by 12 bases, leaving 18 bases between them. In germline, CDR1 is DFQATT, CDR2 SNEGSKA (reference sequence). The CDR3 extends over 14 amino acids. The CDR3 loop reads CSARDQNSERTQFF. The CDR3 DNA is TGCAGTGCTAGAGATCAGAATAGCGAGCGAACGCAGTTCTTC.

This clonotype has just a few counts. The chain combines TRBV7-2 with TRBJ1-2; D unresolved. Trimming removed 2 bases at V and 7 bases at J, with 8 bases between. Germline V gene sequence: CDR1 SGHTA, CDR2 FQGNSA. This CDR3 has 12 residues. The CDR3 reads CASSLRTLGYTF. The CDR3 coding sequence is TGTGCCAGCAGCTTACGAACGCTTGGCTACACCTTC.

The sample holds many counts of this clonotype. The chain links TRBV29-1 to TRBJ2-5; the match to TRBD2 covers 14 bases. V was clipped by 8 bases and J by 4 bases; unmatched bases: 6. The germline V gene has CDR1 SQVTM and CDR2 ANQGSEA. The CDR3 spans 14 residues. The CDR3 DNA sequence: TGCAGCACTTTCGGGACTAGCGGGAGAGAGACCCAGTACTTC. Amino acid sequence: CSTFGTSGRETQYF. The whole variable domain, remainder taken from reference TRBV29-1 and TRBJ2-5, is SAVISQKPSRDICQRGTSLTIQCQVDSQVTMMFWYRQQPGQSLTLIATANQGSEATYESGFVIDKFPISRPNLTFSTLTVSNMSPEDSSIYLCSTFGTSGRETQYFGPGTRLLVL.

The table lists this clonotype with a few counts. This chain joins TRBV20-1 and TRBJ2-3; D is possibly TRBD1 (6 bases). The germline CDR1 and CDR2 sequences are DFQATT and SNEGSKA (reference sequence). Trimming removed 4 bases from V and 2 bases from J, with 16 bases in between. The CDR3 runs 15 residues. In DNA, the CDR3 is TGCAGTGCTAACCCAGGGGCAGAAGACACAGATACGCAGTATTTT. Protein product: CSANPGAEDTDTQYF.

This clonotype turned up a few times. This chain connects TRBV29-1 to TRBJ1-4, with D maybe TRBD1 (6 bases). V was pared by 0 bases and J by 0 bases, with 14 bases between. The CDR3 has 17 residues. CDR1 and CDR2 from the germline V gene are SQVTM and ANQGSEA. DNA of the CDR3: TGCAGCGTTGAAGATCCGGCAACAGGGTCAACTAATGAAAAACTGTTTTTT. Amino acids: CSVEDPATGSTNEKLFF.

This clonotype was detected a few times. The chain has TRBV20-1 and TRBJ1-5, with a tentative D call TRBD1 (6 bases). Trimming took off 3 bases at V and 3 bases at J, with 15 bases between the two ends. The CDR3 is 15 amino acids. CDR1 DFQATT and CDR2 SNEGSKA come from the germline V gene (reference sequence). CDR3 sequence (DNA): TGCAGTGCTAGGAGGACAGCAAGAGACAATCAGCCCCAGCATTTT. Its translation: CSARRTARDNQPQHF.

This chain joins TRBV12-3 or TRBV12-4 and TRBJ1-4; maybe TRBD1 (6 bases). This CDR3 spans 15 amino acids. V lost 5 bases and J lost 7, with 17 bases in between. For the CDR3, the DNA is TGTGCCAGCAGTCCCACAGGGAGTATCGGTGAAAAACTGTTTTTT. Amino acid sequence: CASSPTGSIGEKLFF.

The chain carries TRBV4-1 and TRBJ1-1; D call uncertain. Germline loops: CDR1 MGHRA, CDR2 YSYEKL. This CDR3 contains 14 residues. The V gene lost 4 bases and the J gene lost 3 bases, with 12 bases spanning the gap. The chain's CDR3 is CASSPRADYTEAFF. CDR3 DNA sequence: TGCGCCAGCAGCCCTAGGGCGGATTACACTGAAGCTTTCTTT.

Ten or more counts support this clonotype. The chain employs TRBV3-1 and TRBJ1-4; D gene uncertain. The germline V gene encodes CDR1 LGHDT and CDR2 YNNKEL (reference sequence). Trimming left V 0 bases short and J 7 bases short, with 12 bases between. This CDR3 has 15 amino acids. CDR3 residues: CASSQEGRIREKLFF. Written as DNA, the CDR3 is TGTGCCAGCAGCCAAGAAGGCAGGATTCGTGAAAAACTGTTTTTT.

This clonotype was observed a single time. The chain recombines TRBV7-9 with TRBJ1-1; D possibly corresponds to TRBD1 (5 bases). The germline V gene has CDR1 SEHNR and CDR2 FQNEAQ (reference sequence). This CDR3 has 15 residues. Trimming stripped 5 bases from V and 0 bases from J, with 13 bases between. Here the CDR3 DNA reads TGTGCCAGCAGCCATAGGGGACGTATGAACACTGAAGCTTTCTTT. Its translation is CASSHRGRMNTEAFF.

The V gene is TRBV9, the J gene TRBJ1-6, with D possibly being TRBD1 (6 bases). Germline assignment: CDR1 SGDLS and CDR2 YYNGEE. V was trimmed by 3 bases and J by 7 bases, leaving 14 bases between them. This CDR3 comprises 15 residues. The CDR3 loop reads CASSATGTGNSPLHF. The CDR3 coding sequence is TGTGCCAGCAGCGCCACAGGGACGGGAAATTCACCCCTCCACTTT.

This clonotype was counted a few times. The chain joins TRBV11-2 to TRBJ2-1, with 7 nucleotides matching TRBD1. Germline trimming cut 2 bases from V and 8 bases from J; bases unmatched to any gene: 6. CDR3 length: 14 amino acids. Germline assignment: CDR1 SGHAT and CDR2 FQNNGV. This CDR3 reads CASSLMVGGDEQFF. The CDR3 DNA reads TGTGCCAGCAGCTTAATGGTAGGGGGCGATGAGCAGTTCTTC.

This clonotype was seen a handful of times. J is TRBJ2-5 and V is TRBV4-2; D is possibly TRBD2 (5 bases). The CDR3 runs 15 residues. Trimming took off 0 bases at V and 5 bases at J, with 13 bases between the two ends. Germline V lookup: CDR1 LGHNA, CDR2 YNFKEQ. Here the CDR3 DNA reads TGTGCCAGCAGCCAAGAAGGGAGCTTTGGGGAGACCCAGTACTTC. Protein: CASSQEGSFGETQYF.

The V gene is TRBV15, the J gene TRBJ2-5, with D perhaps TRBD1 (5 bases). V gave up 2 bases and J gave up 5 bases, with 15 bases separating them. CDR3 size: 15 residues. CDR1 is LNHNV, CDR2 YYDKDF, per germline (reference sequence). In DNA form, the CDR3 reads TGTGCCACCAGCAGATCAGGGCAGATTGGGGAGACCCAGTACTTC. Translation gives CATSRSGQIGETQYF.